Below are 6 T cell receptor beta chains sequenced from a single sample in a study of shared clonotypes between healthy human individuals. Data came from immunoSEQ multiplex PCR; TCRdb stores just in-frame clones and leaves some out. This table has roughly 640,000 clones, roughly 70% appearing once. The source material was memory CD4+ T cells sorted from blood. Subset here: CD45RA-negative fraction. The receptors were gathered from a woman in her 30s in good health.

This clone was counted once. The gene calls are TRBV28 and TRBJ2-1; D ambiguous. Germline CDR1 is MDHEN and CDR2 is SYDVKM. This CDR3 comprises 12 residues. Deletions cut 2 bases from V and 10 bases from J, with 9 bases between. CDR3 coding DNA: TGTGCCAGCAGTTTACCCCGTCAGGAGCAGTTCTTC. Translated: CASSLPRQEQFF.

This sequence joins TRBV5-1 and TRBJ2-5; unclear D gene. Germline loops: CDR1 SGHRS, CDR2 YFSETQ. The CDR3 is made up of 13 amino acids. Trimming took off 4 bases at V and 5 bases at J, with 12 bases between the two ends. The CDR3 DNA sequence: TGCGCCAGCAGCCGGGTGGGTGAGGAGACCCAGTACTTC. This sequence encodes CASSRVGEETQYF.

V is TRBV5-1 and J is TRBJ2-7; D is ambiguous. This CDR3 is built from 13 residues. Per germline, CDR1 SGHRS and CDR2 YFSETQ. The germline V and J ends were trimmed by 4 bases and 0 bases, with 8 bases remaining between them. Written as DNA, the CDR3 is TGCGCCAGCAGCCCTGGACGCTCCTACGAGCAGTACTTC. Its protein is CASSPGRSYEQYF.

The V gene is TRBV2, the J gene TRBJ2-7, with TRBD2 identical over 9 bases. Per the germline V gene, CDR1 is SNHLY and CDR2 is FYNNEI. V trimming: 5 bases; J trimming: 7 bases; junction bases outside the gene matches: 12. The CDR3 sequence is 15 residues long. The CDR3 reads CASSPFAGGLGEQYF. The CDR3 coding sequence is TGTGCCAGCAGTCCTTTTGCGGGAGGGTTGGGGGAGCAGTACTTC.

J is TRBJ1-3 and V is TRBV2; D is unresolved. CDR1 is SNHLY, CDR2 FYNNEI, per germline. The CDR3 runs to 15 residues. Trimming shortened V by 4 bases and J by 4 bases, and 14 bases separated the two germline ends. CDR3 nucleotide sequence: TGTGCCAGCAGTGGTACAGTTACCGCCGGAAACACCATATATTTT. Translation gives CASSGTVTAGNTIYF.

The chain is built from TRBV18 and TRBJ2-5; D is possibly TRBD1 (5 bases). V lost 2 bases, J lost 2 bases, and 6 bases lay in between. Germline CDR1 is KGHSH and CDR2 is LQKENI. The CDR3 has 13 amino acids. The CDR3 DNA sequence: TGTGCCAGCTCACCAGACAGACAAGAGACCCAGTACTTC. Its translation is CASSPDRQETQYF. The complete variable domain, with remaining parts taken from reference TRBV18 and TRBJ2-5, reads NAGVMQNPRHLVRRRGQEARLRCSPMKGHSHVYWYRQLPEEGLKFMVYLQKENIIDESGMPKERFSAEFPKEGPSILRIQQVVRGDSAAYFCASSPDRQETQYFGPGTRLLVL.